Presented here are 10 T cell receptor beta chains from one specimen sequenced in a study of blood T cell repertoires in COVID-19. Repertoires were generated with immunoSEQ multiplex PCR, while TCRdb's copy carries only in-frame clones and drops some. The sample includes about 98,000 clones, 82% of them seen just once. Sequences were obtained from peripheral blood. The receptors stem from a man aged 70-80 years with active or convalescent COVID-19.

J is TRBJ1-1 and V is TRBV7-2; a weak D match, TRBD1 (6 bases). V lost 8 bases, J lost 1 base, and 14 bases lay in between. The CDR3 spans 14 residues. Looked up from germline, CDR1 is SGHTA and CDR2 is FQGNSA. DNA for the CDR3: TGTGCCAGCCTAACCCGGACAGAGAACACTGAAGCTTTCTTT. This translates into CASLTRTENTEAFF.

V gene TRBV7-2 combines with J gene TRBJ1-1, with unresolved D. The CDR3 is 12 amino acids. V was clipped by 4 bases and J by 11 bases, with 14 bases between them. Germline lookup yields CDR1 SGHTA and CDR2 FQGNSA. The CDR3 loop is CASSSHGGMAFF. The CDR3 region has the DNA TGTGCCAGCAGCTCCCATGGAGGTATGGCTTTCTTT.

J is TRBJ1-2 and V is TRBV11-2; a possible D gene is TRBD1 (6 bases). Germline assignment: CDR1 SGHAT and CDR2 FQNNGV. The CDR3 spans 16 residues. Trimming took off 2 bases at V and 8 bases at J, with 21 bases between the two ends. CDR3 sequence: CASSLRLQGLPGGYTF. The CDR3 nucleotides read TGTGCCAGCAGCTTACGACTCCAGGGGCTCCCGGGGGGCTACACCTTC. The full variable domain, rest sourced from reference TRBV11-2 and TRBJ1-2, is EAGVAQSPRYKIIEKRQSVAFWCNPISGHATLYWYQQILGQGPKLLIQFQNNGVVDDSQLPKDRFSAERLKGVDSTLKIQPAKLEDSAVYLCASSLRLQGLPGGYTFGSGTRLTVV.

The V and J genes are TRBV5-6 and TRBJ1-5, with D hard to call. CDR3 length: 13 amino acids. CDR1 and CDR2 (germline): SGHDT, YYEEEE. Trimming pared 0 bases from V and 4 bases from J, leaving 5 bases between. CDR3: CASSLAANQPQHF. The CDR3, as DNA: TGTGCCAGCAGCTTGGCCGCGAATCAGCCCCAGCATTTT.

The chain is built from TRBV20-1 and TRBJ2-1, with 9 positions matching TRBD1. V shed 3 bases, J shed 9 bases, and the junction held 12 bases outside the gene matches. Per germline, CDR1 DFQATT and CDR2 SNEGSKA (reference sequence). The CDR3 sequence is 15 residues long. CDR3 loop: CSASRGQGQSGEQFF. The CDR3 region has the DNA TGCAGTGCTAGTCGTGGACAGGGGCAGTCGGGTGAGCAGTTCTTC.

This sequence joins TRBV27 and TRBJ2-5; 11 nucleotides agree with TRBD2. V lost 5 bases and J lost 4; bases outside the gene matches: 15. Looked up from germline, CDR1 is MNHEY and CDR2 is SMNVEV (reference sequence). The CDR3 is 18 amino acids. The CDR3 sequence: CASSPGTSGPVRGETQYF. The CDR3 bases are TGTGCCAGCAGTCCGGGGACTAGCGGCCCGGTGAGAGGAGAGACCCAGTACTTC.

This chain joins TRBV28 and TRBJ1-5; 8 bases match TRBD1. The junction had 7 bases not matched to a gene; V was cut back by 2 bases and J by 4 bases. This CDR3 is 16 amino acids long. Germline V gene lookup returns CDR1 MDHEN and CDR2 SYDVKM. The CDR3 region has the DNA TGTGCCAGCAGTTTACCCCCAGGGGGCGGGAATCAGCCCCAGCATTTT. As protein: CASSLPPGGGNQPQHF.

This clone was counted a single time. The genes are TRBV27 and TRBJ1-5, with TRBD1 as a possible D gene (5 bases). The CDR3 sequence is 16 residues long. V gave up 7 bases and J gave up 0 bases, with 16 bases separating them. CDR1 MNHEY and CDR2 SMNVEV come from the germline V gene (reference sequence). The CDR3 coding sequence is TGTGCCAGCAATCACCTGACAGAATTTAGCAATCAGCCCCAGCATTTT. It translates to CASNHLTEFSNQPQHF.

The CDR3 reads CATSRTGLYEKLFF. As DNA, the CDR3 is TGTGCCACCAGTAGGACAGGGCTTTATGAAAAACTGTTTTTT. The chain has TRBV15 and TRBJ1-4; 8 nucleotides align to TRBD1. V lost 6 bases, J lost 6 bases, and 6 bases stayed unmatched. CDR3 length: 14 residues. Germline loops: CDR1 LNHNV, CDR2 YYDKDF (reference sequence).

V usage is TRBV5-1 and J usage is TRBJ2-1, with a possible D match to TRBD1 (5 bases). This CDR3 is 14 amino acids long. V was pared by 4 bases and J by 0 bases, with 8 bases between. Germline CDR1 reads SGHRS; CDR2 reads YFSETQ. This CDR3 is CASSQDNSYNEQFF. Written as DNA, the CDR3 is TGCGCCAGCAGCCAGGACAACTCCTACAATGAGCAGTTCTTC.